This TCR beta chain was recorded in a study of identical twins. Overall study results and limits: Abundant beta clonotypes from cord blood had fewer insertions, unlike memory repertoires, which showed none. For out-of-frame beta sequences, excess twin sharing was weaker.

TCRdb passed the 5' RACE reads through MiXCR, listing each CDR3 protein once. The sample shows 200,000 to 250,000 distinct CDR3 sequences, around 7% of them seen only once. Everyone who donated was a healthy Caucasian. The CDR3 has 15 amino acids. V lost 5 bases and J lost 0; bases outside the gene matches: 3. Worth noting for this clonotype: Antigen unknown.

In addition, the sample was reused for a study of yellow fever vaccine responses in identical twins. That work states: The T cell response to vaccination in identical twins was reportedly partly convergent and partly personalized.

The receptor's source is a woman younger than 30 in good health. Source material: memory (CD45RO+) T cells sorted from blood. The chain carries TRBV12-3 or TRBV12-4 and TRBJ2-1, with 8 bases that match TRBD2. In DNA, the CDR3 is TGTGCCAGCAGTAGAGGGACTAGCTCCTACAATGAGCAGTTCTTC. Translated: CASSRGTSSYNEQFF.